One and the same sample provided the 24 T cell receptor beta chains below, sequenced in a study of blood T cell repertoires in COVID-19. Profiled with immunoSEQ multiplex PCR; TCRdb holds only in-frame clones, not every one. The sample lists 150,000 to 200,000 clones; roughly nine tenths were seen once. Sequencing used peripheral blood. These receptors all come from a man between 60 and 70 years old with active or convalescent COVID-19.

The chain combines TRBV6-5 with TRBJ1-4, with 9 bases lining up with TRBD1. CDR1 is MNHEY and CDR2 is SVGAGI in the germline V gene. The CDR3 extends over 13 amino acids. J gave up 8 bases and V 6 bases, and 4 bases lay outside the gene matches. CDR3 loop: CASRTGGEEKLFF. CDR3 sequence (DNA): TGTGCCAGCAGGACAGGGGGAGAGGAAAAACTGTTTTTT.

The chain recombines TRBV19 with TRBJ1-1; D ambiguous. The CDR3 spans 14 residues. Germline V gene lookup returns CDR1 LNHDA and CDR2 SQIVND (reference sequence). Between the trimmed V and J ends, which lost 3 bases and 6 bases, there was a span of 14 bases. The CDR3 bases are TGTGCCAGTAGTATTTGGGCGAGAGTCGCTGAAGCTTTCTTT. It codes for CASSIWARVAEAFF.

The CDR3 DNA reads as TGTGCCAGTAGTATCCAGGCAGGGGTCTATGGCTACACCTTC. This encodes CASSIQAGVYGYTF. The chain employs TRBV19 and TRBJ1-2, with D possibly being TRBD1 (6 bases). Germline V gives CDR1 LNHDA, CDR2 SQIVND (reference sequence). This CDR3 has 14 residues. V was trimmed by 3 bases and J by 4 bases, leaving 12 bases between them.

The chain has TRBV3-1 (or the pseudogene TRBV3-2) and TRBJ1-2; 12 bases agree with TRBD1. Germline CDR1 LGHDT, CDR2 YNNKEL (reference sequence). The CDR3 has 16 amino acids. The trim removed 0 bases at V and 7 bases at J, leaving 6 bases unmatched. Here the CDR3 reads CASSQEGTGGAAGYTF. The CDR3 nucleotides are TGTGCCAGCAGCCAAGAGGGGACAGGGGGCGCAGCTGGCTACACCTTC.

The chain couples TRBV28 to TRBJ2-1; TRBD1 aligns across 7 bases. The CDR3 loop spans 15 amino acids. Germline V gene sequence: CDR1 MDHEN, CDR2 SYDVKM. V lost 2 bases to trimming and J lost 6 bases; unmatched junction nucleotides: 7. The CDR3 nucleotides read TGTGCCAGCAGTTTAGGGACAGACCTTTCCAATGAGCAGTTCTTC. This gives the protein CASSLGTDLSNEQFF.

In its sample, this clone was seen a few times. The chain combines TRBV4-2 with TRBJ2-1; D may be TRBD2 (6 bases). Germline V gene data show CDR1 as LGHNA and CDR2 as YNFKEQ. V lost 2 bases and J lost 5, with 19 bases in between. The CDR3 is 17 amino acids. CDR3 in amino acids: CASSQSYSPGLHNEQFF. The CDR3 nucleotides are TGTGCCAGCAGCCAAAGCTACTCACCGGGACTTCACAATGAGCAGTTCTTC.

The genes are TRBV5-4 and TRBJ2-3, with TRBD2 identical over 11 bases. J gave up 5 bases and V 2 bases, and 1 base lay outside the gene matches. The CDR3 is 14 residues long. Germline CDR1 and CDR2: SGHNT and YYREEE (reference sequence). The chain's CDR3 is CASSLGTSGDTQYF. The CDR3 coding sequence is TGTGCCAGCAGCTTAGGGACTAGCGGAGATACGCAGTATTTT.

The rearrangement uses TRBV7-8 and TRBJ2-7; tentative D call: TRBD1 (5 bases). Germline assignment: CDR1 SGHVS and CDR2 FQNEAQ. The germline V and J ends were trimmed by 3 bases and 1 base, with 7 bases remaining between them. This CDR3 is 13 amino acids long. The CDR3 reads CASSFTGSYEQYF. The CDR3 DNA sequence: TGTGCCAGCAGCTTCACAGGTTCCTACGAGCAGTACTTC.

CDR3 sequence: CASRGTGYTEAFF. For the CDR3, the DNA is TGTGCCAGCAGAGGAACAGGGTACACTGAAGCTTTCTTT. The gene calls are TRBV25-1 and TRBJ1-1; D is perhaps TRBD1 (6 bases). The CDR3 has 13 residues. The V and J ends lost 6 bases and 3 bases respectively, with 11 bases between them. The germline V gene encodes CDR1 MGHDK and CDR2 SYGVNS.

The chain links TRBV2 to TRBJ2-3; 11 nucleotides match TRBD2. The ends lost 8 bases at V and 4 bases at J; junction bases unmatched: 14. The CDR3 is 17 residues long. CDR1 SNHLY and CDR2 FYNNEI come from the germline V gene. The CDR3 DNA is TGTGCCAGCTCGGAGTTGCAACTAGCGGGAGAATCAGATACGCAGTATTTT. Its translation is CASSELQLAGESDTQYF.

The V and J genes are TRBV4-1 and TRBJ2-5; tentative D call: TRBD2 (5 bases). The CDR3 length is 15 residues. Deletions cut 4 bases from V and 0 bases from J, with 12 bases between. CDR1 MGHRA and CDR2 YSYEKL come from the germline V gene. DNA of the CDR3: TGCGCCAGCAGCCCCCCGACGGGGAACCAAGAGACCCAGTACTTC. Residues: CASSPPTGNQETQYF.

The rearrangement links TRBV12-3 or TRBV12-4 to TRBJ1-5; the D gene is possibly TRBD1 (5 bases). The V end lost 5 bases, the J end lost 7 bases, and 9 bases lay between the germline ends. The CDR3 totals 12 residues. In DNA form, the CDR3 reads TGTGCCAGCAGTGTCCGGGGGCAGCCCCAGCATTTT. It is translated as CASSVRGQPQHF.

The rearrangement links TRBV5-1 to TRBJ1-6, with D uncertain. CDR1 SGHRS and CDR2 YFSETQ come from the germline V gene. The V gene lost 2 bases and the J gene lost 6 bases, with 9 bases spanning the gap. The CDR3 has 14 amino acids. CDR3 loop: CASSFTGVNSPLHF. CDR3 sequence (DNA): TGCGCCAGCAGCTTTACCGGGGTTAATTCACCCCTCCACTTT.

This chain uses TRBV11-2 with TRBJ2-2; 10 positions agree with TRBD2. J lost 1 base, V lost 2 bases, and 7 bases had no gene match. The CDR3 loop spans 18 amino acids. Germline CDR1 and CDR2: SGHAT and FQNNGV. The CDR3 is CASSLWLAGAVNTGELFF. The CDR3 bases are TGTGCCAGCAGCTTATGGCTAGCGGGGGCCGTGAACACCGGGGAGCTGTTTTTT. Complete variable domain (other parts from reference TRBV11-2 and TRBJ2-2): EAGVAQSPRYKIIEKRQSVAFWCNPISGHATLYWYQQILGQGPKLLIQFQNNGVVDDSQLPKDRFSAERLKGVDSTLKIQPAKLEDSAVYLCASSLWLAGAVNTGELFFGEGSRLTVL.

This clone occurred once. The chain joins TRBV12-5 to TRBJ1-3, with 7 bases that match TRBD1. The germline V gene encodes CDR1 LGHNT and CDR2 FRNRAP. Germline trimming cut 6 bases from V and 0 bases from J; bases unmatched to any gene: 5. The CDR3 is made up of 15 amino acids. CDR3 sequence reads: CASGRGQNSGNTIYF. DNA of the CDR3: TGTGCTAGTGGCCGGGGACAGAACTCTGGAAACACCATATATTTT.

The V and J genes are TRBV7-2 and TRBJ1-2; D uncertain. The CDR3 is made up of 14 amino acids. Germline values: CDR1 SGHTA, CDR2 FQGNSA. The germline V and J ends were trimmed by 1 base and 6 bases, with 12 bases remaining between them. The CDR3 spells CASSLGDNSHGYTF. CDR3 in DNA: TGTGCCAGCAGCTTAGGTGACAATTCGCATGGCTACACCTTC. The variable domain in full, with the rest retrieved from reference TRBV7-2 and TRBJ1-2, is GAGVSQSPSNKVTEKGKDVELRCDPISGHTALYWYRQSLGQGLEFLIYFQGNSAPDKSGLPSDRFSAERTGGSVSTLTIQRTQQEDSAVYLCASSLGDNSHGYTFGSGTRLTVV.

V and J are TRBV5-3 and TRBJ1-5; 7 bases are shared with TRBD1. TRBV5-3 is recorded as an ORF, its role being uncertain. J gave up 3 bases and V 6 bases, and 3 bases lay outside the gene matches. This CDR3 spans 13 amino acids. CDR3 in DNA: TGTGCCAGAAAAGGGGGCCCCAATCAGCCCCAGCATTTT. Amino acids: CARKGGPNQPQHF.

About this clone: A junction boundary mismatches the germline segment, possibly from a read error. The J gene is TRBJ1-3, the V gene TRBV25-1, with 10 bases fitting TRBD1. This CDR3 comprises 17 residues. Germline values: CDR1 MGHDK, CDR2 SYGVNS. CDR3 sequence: CASGSGTGARSGITIYF. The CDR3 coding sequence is TGTGCCAGCGGTAGCGGGACAGGGGCGAGATCTGGAATCACCATATATTTT.

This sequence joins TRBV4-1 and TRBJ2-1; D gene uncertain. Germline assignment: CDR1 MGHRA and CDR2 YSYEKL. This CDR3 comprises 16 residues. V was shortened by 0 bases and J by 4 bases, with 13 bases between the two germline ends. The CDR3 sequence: CASSQDLQSTYNEQFF. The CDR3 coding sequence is TGCGCCAGCAGCCAAGATTTACAGTCAACTTACAATGAGCAGTTCTTC.

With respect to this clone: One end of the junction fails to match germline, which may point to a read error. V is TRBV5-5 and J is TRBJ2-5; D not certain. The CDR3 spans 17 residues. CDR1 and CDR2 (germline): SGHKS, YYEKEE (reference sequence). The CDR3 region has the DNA TGTGCCAGCAGCTTGGATACCAACCGGGTAACCCAAGATACCCAGTACTTC. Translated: CASSLDTNRVTQDTQYF.

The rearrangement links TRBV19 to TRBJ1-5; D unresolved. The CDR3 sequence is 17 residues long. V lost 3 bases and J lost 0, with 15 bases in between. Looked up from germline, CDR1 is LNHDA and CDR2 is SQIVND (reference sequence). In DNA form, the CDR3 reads TGTGCCAGTAGTATCTTGGGCAGCCCATATAGCAATCAGCCCCAGCATTTT. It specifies CASSILGSPYSNQPQHF.

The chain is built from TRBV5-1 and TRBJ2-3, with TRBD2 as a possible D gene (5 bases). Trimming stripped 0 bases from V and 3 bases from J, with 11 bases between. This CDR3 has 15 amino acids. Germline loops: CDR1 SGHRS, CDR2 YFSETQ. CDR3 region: CASSLGGRATDTQYF. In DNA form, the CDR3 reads TGCGCCAGCAGCTTGGGAGGGAGAGCTACAGATACGCAGTATTTT.

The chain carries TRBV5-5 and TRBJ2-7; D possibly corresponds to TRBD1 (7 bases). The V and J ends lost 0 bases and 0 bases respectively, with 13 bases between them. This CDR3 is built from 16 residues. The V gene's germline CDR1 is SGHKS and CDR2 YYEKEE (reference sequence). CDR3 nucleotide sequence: TGTGCCAGCAGCTTGGGAGGAGGGGGCACCTCCTACGAGCAGTACTTC. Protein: CASSLGGGGTSYEQYF.

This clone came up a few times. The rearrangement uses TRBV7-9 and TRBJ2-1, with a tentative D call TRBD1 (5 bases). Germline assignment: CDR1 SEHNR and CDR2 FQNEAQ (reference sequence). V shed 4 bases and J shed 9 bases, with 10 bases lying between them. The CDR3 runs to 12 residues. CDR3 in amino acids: CASSSQGFEQFF. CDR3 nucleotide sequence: TGTGCCAGCAGCTCTCAGGGTTTTGAGCAGTTCTTC.